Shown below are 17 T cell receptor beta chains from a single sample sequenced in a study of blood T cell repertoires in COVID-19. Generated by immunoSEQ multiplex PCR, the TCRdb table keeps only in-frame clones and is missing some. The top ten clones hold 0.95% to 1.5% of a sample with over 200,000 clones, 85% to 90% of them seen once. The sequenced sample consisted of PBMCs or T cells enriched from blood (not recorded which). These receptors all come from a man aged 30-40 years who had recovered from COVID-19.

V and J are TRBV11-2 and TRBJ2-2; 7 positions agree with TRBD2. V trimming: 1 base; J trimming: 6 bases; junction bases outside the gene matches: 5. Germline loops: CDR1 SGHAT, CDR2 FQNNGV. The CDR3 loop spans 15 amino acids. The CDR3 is CASSLVPGRAGELFF. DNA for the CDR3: TGTGCCAGCAGCTTAGTACCAGGGAGGGCCGGGGAGCTGTTTTTT.

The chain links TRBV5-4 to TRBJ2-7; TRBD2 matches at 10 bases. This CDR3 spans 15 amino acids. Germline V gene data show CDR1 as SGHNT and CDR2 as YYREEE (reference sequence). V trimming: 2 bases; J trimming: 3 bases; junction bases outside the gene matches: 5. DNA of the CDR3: TGTGCCAGCAGCTTTTCGGTAGCGGGAGGCTACGAGCAGTACTTC. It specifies CASSFSVAGGYEQYF.

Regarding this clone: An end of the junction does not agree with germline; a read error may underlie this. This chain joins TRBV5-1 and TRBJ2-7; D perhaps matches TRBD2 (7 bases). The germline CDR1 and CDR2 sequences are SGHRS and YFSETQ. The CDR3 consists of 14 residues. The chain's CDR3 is CARSLEGGADEQYF. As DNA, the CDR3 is TGCGCCCGCAGCTTGGAGGGGGGGGCCGACGAGCAGTACTTC.

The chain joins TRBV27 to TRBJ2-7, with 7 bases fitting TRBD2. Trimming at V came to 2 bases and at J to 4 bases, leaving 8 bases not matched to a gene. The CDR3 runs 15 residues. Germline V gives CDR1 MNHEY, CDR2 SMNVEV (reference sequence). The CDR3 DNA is TGTGCCAGCAGTTTACTGGGGGAGGGCCTTTACGAGCAGTACTTC. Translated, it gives CASSLLGEGLYEQYF.

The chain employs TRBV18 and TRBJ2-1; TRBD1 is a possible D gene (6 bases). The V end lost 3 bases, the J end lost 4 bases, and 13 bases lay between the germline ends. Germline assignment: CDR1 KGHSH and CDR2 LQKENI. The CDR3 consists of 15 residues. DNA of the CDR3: TGTGCCAGCTCACCGGAACAGGGATCTTACAATGAGCAGTTCTTC. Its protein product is CASSPEQGSYNEQFF.

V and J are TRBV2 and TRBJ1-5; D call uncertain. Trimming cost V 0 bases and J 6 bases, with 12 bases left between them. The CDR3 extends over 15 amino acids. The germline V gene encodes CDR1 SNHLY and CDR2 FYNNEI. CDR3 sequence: CASSEALQEVQPQHF. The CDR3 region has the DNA TGTGCCAGCAGTGAAGCGCTTCAGGAGGTTCAGCCCCAGCATTTT.

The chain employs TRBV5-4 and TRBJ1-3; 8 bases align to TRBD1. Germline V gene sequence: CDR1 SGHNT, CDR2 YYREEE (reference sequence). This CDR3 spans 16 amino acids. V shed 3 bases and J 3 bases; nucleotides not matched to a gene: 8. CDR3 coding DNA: TGTGCCAGCAGCTCCCAGGGGGCCTGGAGTGGAAACACCATATATTTT. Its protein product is CASSSQGAWSGNTIYF.

CDR3 coding DNA: TGCGCCAGCAGCCGGGGAGTTAGCACAGATACGCAGTATTTT. This sequence encodes CASSRGVSTDTQYF. The genes are TRBV5-1 and TRBJ2-3; a weak D match, TRBD2 (5 bases). The CDR3 is 14 amino acids. CDR1 SGHRS and CDR2 YFSETQ come from the germline V gene. V was shortened by 4 bases and J by 0 bases, with 9 bases between the two germline ends.

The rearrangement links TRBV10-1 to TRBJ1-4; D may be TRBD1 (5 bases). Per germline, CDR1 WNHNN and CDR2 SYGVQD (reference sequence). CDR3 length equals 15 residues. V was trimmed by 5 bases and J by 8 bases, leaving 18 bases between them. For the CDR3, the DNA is TGCGCCAGCAGTACTTGGACAACAATTAGGGAAAAACTGTTTTTT. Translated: CASSTWTTIREKLFF.

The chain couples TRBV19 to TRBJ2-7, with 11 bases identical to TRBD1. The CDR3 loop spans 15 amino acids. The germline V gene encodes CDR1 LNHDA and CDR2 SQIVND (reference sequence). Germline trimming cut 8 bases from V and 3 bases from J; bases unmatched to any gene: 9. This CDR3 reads CASSRRGTGGYEQYF. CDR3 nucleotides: TGTGCCAGTTCCCGGCGAGGGACAGGGGGCTACGAGCAGTACTTC.

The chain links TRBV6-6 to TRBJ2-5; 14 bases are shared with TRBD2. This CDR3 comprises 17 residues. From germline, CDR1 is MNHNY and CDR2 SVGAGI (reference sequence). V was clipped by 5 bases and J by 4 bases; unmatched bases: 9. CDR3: CASSRTSGTSGGETQYF. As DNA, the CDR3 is TGTGCCAGCAGTCGGACCTCAGGGACTAGCGGGGGAGAGACCCAGTACTTC.

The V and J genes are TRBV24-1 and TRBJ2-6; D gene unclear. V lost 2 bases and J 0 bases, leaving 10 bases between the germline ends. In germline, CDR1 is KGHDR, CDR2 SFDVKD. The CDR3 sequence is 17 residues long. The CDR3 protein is CATSDSPDFSGANVLTF. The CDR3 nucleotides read TGTGCCACCAGTGATTCCCCAGATTTCTCTGGGGCCAACGTCCTGACTTTC.

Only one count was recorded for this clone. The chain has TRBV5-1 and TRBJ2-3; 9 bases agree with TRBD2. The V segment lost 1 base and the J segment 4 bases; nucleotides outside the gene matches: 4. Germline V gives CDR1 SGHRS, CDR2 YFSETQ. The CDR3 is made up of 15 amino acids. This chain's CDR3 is CASSLSSGIADTQYF. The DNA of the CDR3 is TGCGCCAGCAGCTTGTCTAGCGGGATAGCAGATACGCAGTATTTT.

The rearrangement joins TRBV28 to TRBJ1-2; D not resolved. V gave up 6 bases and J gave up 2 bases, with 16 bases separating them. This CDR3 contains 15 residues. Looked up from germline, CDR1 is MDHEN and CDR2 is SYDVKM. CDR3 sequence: CASSFLLGSNYGYTF. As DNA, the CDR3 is TGTGCCAGCAGCTTCCTTTTGGGGAGCAACTATGGCTACACCTTC.

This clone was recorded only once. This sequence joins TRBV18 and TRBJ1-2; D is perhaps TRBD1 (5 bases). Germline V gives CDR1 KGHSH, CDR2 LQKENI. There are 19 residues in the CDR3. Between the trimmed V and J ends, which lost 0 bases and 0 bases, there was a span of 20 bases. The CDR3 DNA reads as TGTGCCAGCTCACCACCCACCCCCACAGGTGGCACTACTAACTATGGCTACACCTTC. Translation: CASSPPTPTGGTTNYGYTF.

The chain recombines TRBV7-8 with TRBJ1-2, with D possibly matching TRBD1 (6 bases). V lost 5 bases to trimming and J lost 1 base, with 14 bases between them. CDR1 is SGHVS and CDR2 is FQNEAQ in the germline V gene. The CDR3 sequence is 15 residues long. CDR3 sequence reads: CASSVRQDVNYGYTF. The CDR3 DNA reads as TGTGCCAGCAGCGTTAGACAGGACGTTAACTATGGCTACACCTTC.

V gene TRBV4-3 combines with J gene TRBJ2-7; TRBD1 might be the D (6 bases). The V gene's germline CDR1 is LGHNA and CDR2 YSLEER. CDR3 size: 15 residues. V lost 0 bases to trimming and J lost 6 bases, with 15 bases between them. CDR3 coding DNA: TGCGCCAGCAGCCAAGATCCCAGGGGCGGTTCCGAGCAGTACTTC. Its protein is CASSQDPRGGSEQYF.